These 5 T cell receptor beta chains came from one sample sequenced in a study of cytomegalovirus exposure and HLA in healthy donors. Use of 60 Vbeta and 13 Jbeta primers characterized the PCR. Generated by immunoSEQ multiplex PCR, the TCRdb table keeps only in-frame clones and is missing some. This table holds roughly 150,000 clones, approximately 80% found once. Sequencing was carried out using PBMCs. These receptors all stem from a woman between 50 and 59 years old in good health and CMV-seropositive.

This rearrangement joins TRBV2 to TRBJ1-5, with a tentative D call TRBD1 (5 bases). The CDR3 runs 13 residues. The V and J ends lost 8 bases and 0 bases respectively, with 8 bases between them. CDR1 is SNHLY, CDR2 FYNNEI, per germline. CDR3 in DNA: TGTGCCAGCGGGGCAGATAGCAATCAGCCCCAGCATTTT. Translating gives CASGADSNQPQHF.

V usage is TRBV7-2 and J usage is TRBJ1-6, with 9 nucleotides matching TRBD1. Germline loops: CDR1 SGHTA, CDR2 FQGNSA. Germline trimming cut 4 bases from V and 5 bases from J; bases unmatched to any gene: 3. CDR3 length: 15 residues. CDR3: CASSSDRGHNSPLHF. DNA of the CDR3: TGTGCCAGCAGCTCGGACAGGGGACATAATTCACCCCTCCACTTT.

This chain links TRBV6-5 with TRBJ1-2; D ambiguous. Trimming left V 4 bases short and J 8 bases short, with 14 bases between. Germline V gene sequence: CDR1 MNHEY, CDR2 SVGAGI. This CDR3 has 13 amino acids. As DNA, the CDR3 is TGTGCCAGCAGTTTAACCACCCTGGGCGGCTACACCTTC. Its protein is CASSLTTLGGYTF.

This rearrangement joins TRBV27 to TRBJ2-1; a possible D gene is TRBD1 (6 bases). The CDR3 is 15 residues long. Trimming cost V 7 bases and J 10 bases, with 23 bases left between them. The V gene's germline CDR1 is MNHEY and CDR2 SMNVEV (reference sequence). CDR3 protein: CASIPTGGWGGEQFF. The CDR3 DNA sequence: TGTGCCAGCATCCCCACTGGGGGCTGGGGCGGGGAGCAGTTCTTC.

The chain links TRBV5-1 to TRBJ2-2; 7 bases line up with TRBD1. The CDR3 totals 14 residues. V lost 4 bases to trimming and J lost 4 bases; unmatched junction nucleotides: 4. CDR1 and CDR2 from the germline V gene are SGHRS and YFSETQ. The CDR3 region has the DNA TGCGCCAGCAGCAAGGACAGGCTCACCGGGGAGCTGTTTTTT. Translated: CASSKDRLTGELFF.